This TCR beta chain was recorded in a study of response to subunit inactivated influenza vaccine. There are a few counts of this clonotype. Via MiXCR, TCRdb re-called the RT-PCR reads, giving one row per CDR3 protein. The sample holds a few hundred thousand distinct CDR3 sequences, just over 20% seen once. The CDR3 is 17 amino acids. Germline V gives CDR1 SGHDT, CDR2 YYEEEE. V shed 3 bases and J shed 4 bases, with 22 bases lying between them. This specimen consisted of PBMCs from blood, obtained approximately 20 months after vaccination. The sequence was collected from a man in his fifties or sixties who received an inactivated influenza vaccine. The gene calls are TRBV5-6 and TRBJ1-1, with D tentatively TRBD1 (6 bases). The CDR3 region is CASSSYRDTVFFTEAFF. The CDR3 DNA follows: TGTGCCAGCAGCTCTTACCGGGACACTGTCTTTTTCACTGAAGCTTTCTTT.